Below, 14 T cell receptor beta chains from the same sample are listed, as sequenced in a study of OX40 agonist ivuxolimab in advanced cancers. Generated by immunoSEQ multiplex PCR, the TCRdb table keeps only in-frame clones and is missing some. The data show 100,000 to 150,000 clones, with roughly nine tenths seen just once and around 0.99% held by the top ten. Sequencing used CD4+ or CD8+ T cells sorted from blood, obtained in a trial of the OX40 agonist ivuxolimab. Source of these receptors: an adult with an advanced solid tumor such as melanoma, head and neck, liver or kidney cancer.

This chain connects TRBV5-1 to TRBJ2-3; D remains unclear. V lost 0 bases and J lost 6, with 11 bases in between. The CDR3 length is 14 residues. Germline V gene sequence: CDR1 SGHRS, CDR2 YFSETQ. The CDR3 is CASSLETNRDTQYF. DNA of the CDR3: TGCGCCAGCAGCTTGGAAACAAATAGGGATACGCAGTATTTT.

This clone was found a few times. This chain connects TRBV7-8 to TRBJ1-5; D is uncertain. The V gene lost 2 bases and the J gene lost 3 bases, with 8 bases spanning the gap. Germline V gives CDR1 SGHVS, CDR2 FQNEAQ. The CDR3 totals 14 residues. This CDR3 is CASSLNPYNQPQHF. CDR3 coding DNA: TGTGCCAGCAGCTTAAACCCTTACAATCAGCCCCAGCATTTT.

The chain has TRBV7-2 and TRBJ2-5; TRBD1 might be the D (6 bases). The germline gives CDR1 SGHTA, CDR2 FQGNSA. The CDR3 totals 14 residues. Trimming removed 3 bases at V and 4 bases at J, with 12 bases between. CDR3 amino acids: CASSFQGSGETQYF. CDR3 DNA: TGTGCCAGCAGCTTTCAGGGGTCAGGAGAGACCCAGTACTTC.

The CDR3 DNA sequence: TGTGCCAGCAGCCCAAGACGGAGCTTC. It is translated as CASSPRRSF. The J gene is TRBJ1-2, the V gene TRBV21-1. TRBV21-1 is a listed pseudogene. The CDR3 runs to 9 residues.

The genes are TRBV28 and TRBJ2-1; 8 nucleotides match TRBD2. Germline V gene sequence: CDR1 MDHEN, CDR2 SYDVKM. The CDR3 contains 17 residues. Trimming cost V 4 bases and J 1 base; bases outside gene matches: 9. Here the CDR3 DNA reads TGTGCCAGCAGTTCAACCTTTATAGCGGGATCCTACAATGAGCAGTTCTTC. It yields the protein CASSSTFIAGSYNEQFF.

The chain uses TRBV2 and TRBJ1-1, with D hard to call. V was pared by 4 bases and J by 14 bases, with 14 bases between. The CDR3 is made up of 11 amino acids. Germline lookup yields CDR1 SNHLY and CDR2 FYNNEI. CDR3 region: CASSVAVPPFF. The CDR3 DNA reads TGTGCCAGCAGTGTGGCAGTTCCTCCATTCTTT.

The CDR3 is CASSLQTSGTYNEQFF. The CDR3 DNA reads TGTGCCAGCAGTTTACAGACTAGCGGGACCTACAATGAGCAGTTCTTC. The chain has TRBV28 and TRBJ2-1; 11 bases align to TRBD2. The J segment lost 2 bases and the V segment lost 2 bases, leaving 2 bases of the junction unmatched. Germline values: CDR1 MDHEN, CDR2 SYDVKM. The CDR3 spans 16 residues.

CDR3 sequence reads: CASSTGTSTDTQYF. The CDR3 coding sequence is TGTGCCAGCAGTACCGGGACTAGCACAGATACGCAGTATTTT. The rearrangement uses TRBV6-5 and TRBJ2-3, with D maybe TRBD2 (6 bases). Trimming cost V 5 bases and J 0 bases, with 9 bases left between them. The germline V gene has CDR1 MNHEY and CDR2 SVGAGI. The CDR3 sequence is 14 residues long.

The chain combines TRBV28 with TRBJ2-7; D is uncertain. Germline V gives CDR1 MDHEN, CDR2 SYDVKM. Trimming pared 1 base from V and 7 bases from J, leaving 11 bases between. CDR3 size: 13 residues. The CDR3 is CASSLSSEWEQYF. The CDR3 DNA is TGTGCCAGCAGTTTATCGAGTGAGTGGGAGCAGTACTTC. The full variable domain, in which reference TRBV28 and TRBJ2-7 provide the parts outside the CDR3, is DVKVTQSSRYLVKRTGEKVFLECVQDMDHENMFWYRQDPGLGLRLIYFSYDVKMKEKGDIPEGYSVSREKKERFSLILESASTNQTSMYLCASSLSSEWEQYFGPGTRLTVT.

This chain connects TRBV5-8 to TRBJ2-3; 11 bases map to TRBD1. V lost 4 bases, J lost 4 bases, and 5 bases stayed unmatched. The germline CDR1 and CDR2 sequences are SGHTS and YDEGEE. The CDR3 has 15 amino acids. CDR3 sequence reads: CASSMDRGLPDTQYF. Here the CDR3 DNA reads TGTGCCAGCAGCATGGACAGGGGGCTACCAGATACGCAGTATTTT. Full variable domain (missing parts from reference TRBV5-8 and TRBJ2-3): EAGVTQSPTHLIKTRGQQATLRCSPISGHTSVYWYQQALGLGLQFLLWYDEGEERNRGNFPPRFSGRQFPNYSSELNVNALELEDSALYLCASSMDRGLPDTQYFGPGTRLTVL.

Only a few counts were recorded for this clone. J is TRBJ1-5 and V is TRBV2; a weak D match, TRBD1 (5 bases). The V end was cut by 6 bases, the J end by 3 bases, with 9 bases between. CDR1 SNHLY and CDR2 FYNNEI come from the germline V gene. CDR3 length: 13 residues. The CDR3 sequence is CASRGTYNQPQHF. The CDR3 bases are TGTGCCAGCAGGGGGACTTACAATCAGCCCCAGCATTTT. Together with reference TRBV2 and TRBJ1-5, the CDR3 gives the full variable domain: EPEVTQTPSHQVTQMGQEVILRCVPISNHLYFYWYRQILGQKVEFLVSFYNNEISEKSEIFDDQFSVERPDGSNFTLKIRSTKLEDSAMYFCASRGTYNQPQHFGDGTRLSIL.

This clone showed up just a few times. The V gene is TRBV10-3, the J gene TRBJ1-1; 10 bases are shared with TRBD1. The CDR3 length is 15 residues. Germline V gene data show CDR1 as ENHRY and CDR2 as SYGVKD. V trimming: 6 bases; J trimming: 3 bases; junction bases outside the gene matches: 7. The CDR3: CAIRALGTGDTEAFF. As DNA, the CDR3 is TGTGCCATCAGAGCCCTAGGGACAGGGGACACTGAAGCTTTCTTT.

The J gene is TRBJ1-4, the V gene TRBV5-1, with D perhaps TRBD1 (5 bases). The CDR3 runs to 15 residues. From germline, CDR1 is SGHRS and CDR2 YFSETQ. The V end lost 0 bases, the J end lost 8 bases, and 14 bases lay between the germline ends. The CDR3 bases are TGCGCCAGCAGCTTGGAGCGGGGTCGGGGCGAAAAACTGTTTTTT. Its translation: CASSLERGRGEKLFF.

This chain links TRBV29-1 with TRBJ2-1; TRBD2 agrees at 10 bases. Germline V gene lookup returns CDR1 SQVTM and CDR2 ANQGSEA. With 7 bases clipped from V and 9 bases from J, the junction kept 12 bases outside the gene matches. This CDR3 contains 14 residues. The CDR3 loop is CSGGFLAGVGEQFF. The CDR3 DNA follows: TGCAGCGGGGGATTCCTAGCGGGAGTAGGTGAGCAGTTCTTC.